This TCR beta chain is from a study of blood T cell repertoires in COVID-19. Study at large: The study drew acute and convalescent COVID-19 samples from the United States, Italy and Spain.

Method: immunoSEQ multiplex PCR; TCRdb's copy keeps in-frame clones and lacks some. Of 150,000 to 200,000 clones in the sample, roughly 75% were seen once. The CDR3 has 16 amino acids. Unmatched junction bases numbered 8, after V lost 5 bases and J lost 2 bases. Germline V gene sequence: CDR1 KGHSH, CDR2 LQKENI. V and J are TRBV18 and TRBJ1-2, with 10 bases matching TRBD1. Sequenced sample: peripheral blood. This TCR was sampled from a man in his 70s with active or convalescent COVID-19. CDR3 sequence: CASSDQQGQGNYGYTF. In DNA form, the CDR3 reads TGTGCCAGCTCAGATCAACAGGGACAGGGGAACTATGGCTACACCTTC. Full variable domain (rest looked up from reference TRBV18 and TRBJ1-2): NAGVMQNPRHLVRRRGQEARLRCSPMKGHSHVYWYRQLPEEGLKFMVYLQKENIIDESGMPKERFSAEFPKEGPSILRIQQVVRGDSAAYFCASSDQQGQGNYGYTFGSGTRLTVV.